Listed below are T cell receptor beta chains from one sample, sequenced in a study of blood T cell repertoires in COVID-19. The repertoire was sequenced with immunoSEQ multiplex PCR; TCRdb's copy has only in-frame clones and lacks some. The table lists about 120,000 clones, around 81% of them singletons, with about 17% in the top ten. The sample was peripheral blood. The source of these receptors is a man aged 25 to 40 with COVID-19, enrolled during active disease. CDR3s include the opening cysteine and the closing phenylalanine or tryptophan. Fields, in order: V gene, D gene, J gene, clone size, CDR3 DNA, CDR3 protein. A D gene is named only where the DNA matches it firmly. Only part of the rows carry a size: once, few, many, or a class if the clone is expanded.

V: TRBV12-2; D: .; J: TRBJ1-2; size: many; DNA: TGTGCAAGTCGCTTAGGGTGGCGGGGTAGGGACAGGGCATTATGTGGCTACACCTTC; CDR3: CASRLGWRGRDRALCGYTF
V: TRBV5-4; D: TRBD1; J: TRBJ1-2; size: .; DNA: TGTGCCAGCAGCCCTCCGGGACAGGGTCTTCTTGGGTATGGCTACACCTTC; CDR3: CASSPPGQGLLGYGYTF
V: TRBV11-2; D: .; J: TRBJ1-1; size: .; DNA: TGTGCCAGCAGCTTACTGGAGGACACTGAAGCTTTCTTT; CDR3: CASSLLEDTEAFF
V: TRBV28; D: .; J: TRBJ1-1; size: few; DNA: TGTGCCAGCATGTTGAAGCGTGATAGCGCTGAAGCTTTCTTT; CDR3: CASMLKRDSAEAFF
V: TRBV6-4; D: TRBD2; J: TRBJ2-3; size: few; DNA: TGTGCCAGCAGTTATCTAGCGGGGGAGGCGGATACGCAGTATTTT; CDR3: CASSYLAGEADTQYF
V: TRBV12-5; D: TRBD1; J: TRBJ1-2; size: .; DNA: TGTGCTAGTGGTTTGTACAGGGGAAACTATGGCTACACCTTC; CDR3: CASGLYRGNYGYTF
V: TRBV28; D: TRBD1; J: TRBJ1-4; size: .; DNA: TGTGCCAGCAGCTCCCCGGGACAGGGATTGGGAAAACTGTTTTTT; CDR3: CASSSPGQGLGKLFF
V: TRBV5-1; D: TRBD1; J: TRBJ2-1; size: .; DNA: TGCGCCAGCACGCCCCTGGACAGGACCTACAATGAGCAGTTCTTC; CDR3: CASTPLDRTYNEQFF
V: TRBV5-6; D: .; J: TRBJ2-7; size: .; DNA: TGTGCCAGCAGCCTTGCAGCGGGTGCGGCCTACTACGAGCAGTACTTC; CDR3: CASSLAAGAAYYEQYF
V: TRBV28; D: .; J: TRBJ1-5; size: .; DNA: TGTGCCAGCAGCCCTAGACTCGGCCCCCAGCATTTT; CDR3: CASSPRLGPQHF
V: TRBV5-1; D: .; J: TRBJ2-2; size: .; DNA: TGCGCCAGCAGGGCACCAGGGAACACCGGGGAGCTGTTTTTT; CDR3: CASRAPGNTGELFF
V: TRBV27; D: .; J: TRBJ2-3; size: .; DNA: TGTGCCAGCAGCCCCATTTCGACGGGGATGGATACGCAGTATTTT; CDR3: CASSPISTGMDTQYF
V: TRBV12-3/TRBV12-4; D: .; J: TRBJ1-2; size: once; DNA: TGTGCCAGCAGTTTGCGCAGGGAGGATGGCTACACCTTC; CDR3: CASSLRREDGYTF
V: TRBV6-1; D: TRBD1; J: TRBJ2-3; size: .; DNA: TGTGCCAGCAGTGGTGCCGGGACAGTAAGCACAGATACGCAGTATTTT; CDR3: CASSGAGTVSTDTQYF
V: TRBV5-4; D: TRBD1; J: TRBJ1-2; size: .; DNA: TGTGCCAGCAGCTTTAACGTAGGGGGCTTCTATGGCTACACCTTC; CDR3: CASSFNVGGFYGYTF
V: TRBV2; D: .; J: TRBJ2-3; size: .; DNA: TGTGCCAGCACCCCCGTACTCCGGGACACAGATACGCAGTATTTT; CDR3: CASTPVLRDTDTQYF
V: TRBV5-4; D: TRBD1; J: TRBJ2-6; size: few; DNA: TGTGCCAGCAGCTTGGGGACAGGGAGGTCTGGGGCCAACGTCCTGACTTTC; CDR3: CASSLGTGRSGANVLTF
V: TRBV11-3; D: .; J: TRBJ2-6; size: once; DNA: TGTGCCAGCAGCTTAGTAGGAGGGGGCGGCTCTGGGGCCAACGTCCTGACTTTC; CDR3: CASSLVGGGGSGANVLTF
V: TRBV19; D: .; J: TRBJ1-1; size: .; DNA: TGTGCCAGTAGTATTCAGGGGATAACTGAAGCTTTCTTT; CDR3: CASSIQGITEAFF
V: TRBV12-3/TRBV12-4; D: .; J: TRBJ1-5; size: once; DNA: TGTGCCAGCAGTTTGAGTCAGCCCCAGCATTTT; CDR3: CASSLSQPQHF
V: TRBV27; D: TRBD1; J: TRBJ1-1; size: .; DNA: TGTGCCAGCAGGAGGACAGGTTTAAACACTGAAGCTTTCTTT; CDR3: CASRRTGLNTEAFF
V: TRBV5-6; D: .; J: TRBJ2-7; size: .; DNA: TGTGCCAGCAGCTTGGATCAGGGAACCTACGAGCAGTACTTC; CDR3: CASSLDQGTYEQYF
V: TRBV7-6; D: .; J: TRBJ1-1; size: .; DNA: TGTGCCAGCAGCTTAGGGGCTACAGGGAGGAACACTGAAGCTTTCTTT; CDR3: CASSLGATGRNTEAFF
V: TRBV19; D: .; J: TRBJ1-4; size: .; DNA: TGTGCCAGTAGTACGACATCTGCAACTAATGAAAAACTGTTTTTT; CDR3: CASSTTSATNEKLFF
V: TRBV6-1; D: .; J: TRBJ1-2; size: once; DNA: TGTGCCAGCAGTGAGAGTCGGGGGGCCTATGGCTACACCTTC; CDR3: CASSESRGAYGYTF
V: TRBV27; D: TRBD2; J: TRBJ2-7; size: .; DNA: TGTGCCAGCAGACCCGGGACTAGCGGGAACTACGAGCAGTACTTC; CDR3: CASRPGTSGNYEQYF